Presented here are 11 T cell receptor beta chains from one specimen sequenced in a study of PD-1 blockade in classical Hodgkin lymphoma. Here immunoSEQ multiplex PCR was the method, and the copy in TCRdb shows in-frame clones only, minus some. The table shows 90,000 to 120,000 clones, with 80% to 90% occurring only once. Every patient was affected by relapse after autologous stem cell transplantation, while exposure to brentuximab vedotin was not uniform. The sequencing here drew on peripheral blood mononuclear cells (PBMCs), taken before the second cycle of nivolumab. The receptors originated from a human donor with classical Hodgkin lymphoma.

The chain joins TRBV28 to TRBJ1-5; D is possibly TRBD1 (5 bases). V lost 3 bases and J lost 6, with 15 bases in between. Per germline, CDR1 MDHEN and CDR2 SYDVKM. CDR3 length: 15 residues. The CDR3 spells CASSFWAGRSQPQHF. The DNA of the CDR3 is TGTGCCAGCAGTTTTTGGGCAGGGAGGTCTCAGCCCCAGCATTTT.

The J gene is TRBJ2-1, the V gene TRBV6-6; 14 positions agree with TRBD2. V was clipped by 6 bases and J by 10 bases; unmatched bases: 8. CDR1 is MNHNY and CDR2 is SVGAGI in the germline V gene (reference sequence). This CDR3 is 15 amino acids long. The DNA for the CDR3 is TGTGCCAGCAGACCGGGACTAGCGGGAGCGAGCGAGCAGTTCTTC. It translates to CASRPGLAGASEQFF.

This chain joins TRBV28 and TRBJ2-2; 16 bases agree with TRBD2. Losses at the gene ends were 7 bases for V and 4 bases for J; bases not matched to a gene: 18. The germline V gene has CDR1 MDHEN and CDR2 SYDVKM. The CDR3 consists of 21 residues. CDR3 nucleotides: TGTGCCAGCACCTCAGTTCGAAACCCGGGACTAGCGGGAGGGCCCACCGGGGAGCTGTTTTTT. Protein sequence: CASTSVRNPGLAGGPTGELFF.

This clone was picked up one time. The chain carries TRBV5-6 and TRBJ2-5, with D possibly called TRBD1 or TRBD2 (5 bases each). Between the trimmed V and J ends, which lost 3 bases and 1 base, there was a span of 13 bases. Looked up from germline, CDR1 is SGHDT and CDR2 is YYEEEE. This CDR3 region has 15 residues. The chain's CDR3 is CASSSVRDLQETQYF. CDR3 DNA: TGTGCCAGCAGCTCCGTAAGGGACCTCCAAGAGACCCAGTACTTC.

This sequence joins TRBV7-9 and TRBJ2-6; D unclear. Trimming removed 0 bases at V and 0 bases at J, with 6 bases between. The CDR3 runs to 16 residues. Germline CDR1 and CDR2: SEHNR and FQNEAQ (reference sequence). In nucleotides, the CDR3 is TGTGCCAGCAGCTTAGCGTGGAACTCTGGGGCCAACGTCCTGACTTTC. Its translation: CASSLAWNSGANVLTF.

V is TRBV5-1 and J is TRBJ2-2, with D possibly being TRBD1 or TRBD2 (6 bases each). CDR1 SGHRS and CDR2 YFSETQ come from the germline V gene. CDR3 length: 14 residues. The V end lost 1 base, the J end lost 5 bases, and 9 bases lay between the germline ends. CDR3 sequence (DNA): TGCGCCAGCAGCTTGACAGGGAGGACCGGGGAGCTGTTTTTT. It codes for CASSLTGRTGELFF.

The chain couples TRBV4-2 to TRBJ2-7; D is undetermined. This CDR3 spans 13 amino acids. CDR1 is LGHNA, CDR2 YNFKEQ, per germline. Between the trimmed V and J ends, which lost 1 base and 2 bases, there was a span of 6 bases. The CDR3 sequence: CASSQGGTYEQYF. The DNA for the CDR3 is TGTGCCAGCAGCCAAGGGGGAACCTACGAGCAGTACTTC.

The J gene is TRBJ2-1, the V gene TRBV5-1; a possible D gene is TRBD1 (5 bases). The CDR3 has 12 residues. Trimming removed 7 bases at V and 10 bases at J, with 15 bases between. Germline CDR1 and CDR2: SGHRS and YFSETQ. CDR3 DNA: TGCGCCAGCTTTTCCCAGGGAAACGAGCAGTTCTTC. Amino acids: CASFSQGNEQFF.

The J gene is TRBJ2-1, the V gene TRBV5-6, with D perhaps TRBD1 or TRBD2 (6 bases each). Looked up from germline, CDR1 is SGHDT and CDR2 is YYEEEE. The V end lost 5 bases, the J end lost 6 bases, and 15 bases lay between the germline ends. This CDR3 spans 14 amino acids. CDR3 bases: TGTGCCAGCAGAGGGGGGTTGGTGCCCAATGAGCAGTTCTTC. Protein product: CASRGGLVPNEQFF.

In DNA form, the CDR3 reads TGTGCCTGGGATACAGGGGGCCTCGAGACCCAGTACTTC. It yields the protein CAWDTGGLETQYF. The chain links TRBV30 to TRBJ2-5; TRBD1 matches 9 bases. Germline V gives CDR1 GTSNPN, CDR2 SVGIG (reference sequence). With V trimmed by 5 bases and J by 5 bases, 6 bases remained unmatched. The CDR3 covers 13 residues.

This rearrangement joins TRBV9 to TRBJ1-1; 8 nucleotides agree with TRBD1. Trimming cost V 4 bases and J 8 bases; bases outside gene matches: 13. The CDR3 consists of 15 residues. CDR1 and CDR2 (germline): SGDLS, YYNGEE. The CDR3 DNA follows: TGTGCCAGCAGCCTAGGGACAGGAGAGATTGGGGAAGCTTTCTTT. It encodes CASSLGTGEIGEAFF.